This entry features one TCR beta chain sequence. Its antigen is still unknown. TCRdb reanalysed the reads using MiXCR and keeps one entry per CDR3 protein. The sample lists hundreds of thousands of distinct CDR3 sequences, approximately 32% occurring once. Trimming shortened V by 5 bases and J by 3 bases, and 16 bases separated the two germline ends. Germline V gene lookup returns CDR1 MNHEY and CDR2 SMNVEV (reference sequence). The CDR3 is made up of 15 amino acids. The data are from a study of T cell repertoires in cytomegalovirus infection. Sequencing was performed on cultured CD8+ T cells from PBMCs, taken from culture after CMV antigen stimulation. The TCR comes from a human donor in good health (CMV status not recorded). Some clones in this sample may be carry-over from other donors' samples. The chain has TRBV27 and TRBJ1-1; D remains ambiguous. The CDR3: CASSPTLEGHTEAFF. In nucleotides, the CDR3 is TGTGCCAGCAGTCCAACGCTGGAGGGCCACACTGAAGCTTTCTTT.